The sequence of this T cell receptor (beta chain) was determined in a study of long-term antiretroviral therapy in people with HIV. Assay version v3.0 of immunoSEQ was used, and it was run at survey level. The study targeted roughly 40,000-55,000 T-cell genomes per sample in sequencing. Data came from immunoSEQ multiplex PCR; TCRdb stores just in-frame clones and leaves some out. The sample holds under 45,000 clones, more than 80% seen once. CDR3 length equals 13 residues. V lost 0 bases and J lost 8, with 11 bases in between. The germline gives CDR1 KGHSH, CDR2 LQKENI. V gene TRBV18 combines with J gene TRBJ2-7, with D possibly being TRBD1 (5 bases). The sequence was obtained from a man aged 25 to 45 with HIV. Sequences were derived from unsorted PBMCs, sampled 3.4 years after starting antiretroviral therapy. CDR3 amino acids: CASSPPQGPKQYF. The CDR3 region has the DNA TGTGCCAGCTCACCACCTCAGGGCCCTAAGCAGTACTTC.